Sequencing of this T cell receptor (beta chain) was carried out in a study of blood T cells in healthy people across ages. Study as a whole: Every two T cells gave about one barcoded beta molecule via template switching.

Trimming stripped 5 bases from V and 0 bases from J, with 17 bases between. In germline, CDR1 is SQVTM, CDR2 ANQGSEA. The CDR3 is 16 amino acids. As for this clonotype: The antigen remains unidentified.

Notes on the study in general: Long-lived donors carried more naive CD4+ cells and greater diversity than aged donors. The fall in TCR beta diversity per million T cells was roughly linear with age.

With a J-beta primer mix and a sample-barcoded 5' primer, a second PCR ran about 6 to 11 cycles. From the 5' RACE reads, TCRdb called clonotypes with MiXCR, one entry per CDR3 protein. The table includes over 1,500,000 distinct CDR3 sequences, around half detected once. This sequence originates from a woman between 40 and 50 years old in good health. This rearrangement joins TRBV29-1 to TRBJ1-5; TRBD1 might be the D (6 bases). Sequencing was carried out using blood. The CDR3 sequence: CSVKQGSPYSNQPQHF. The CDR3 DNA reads TGCAGCGTTAAACAGGGTTCTCCGTATAGCAATCAGCCCCAGCATTTT.